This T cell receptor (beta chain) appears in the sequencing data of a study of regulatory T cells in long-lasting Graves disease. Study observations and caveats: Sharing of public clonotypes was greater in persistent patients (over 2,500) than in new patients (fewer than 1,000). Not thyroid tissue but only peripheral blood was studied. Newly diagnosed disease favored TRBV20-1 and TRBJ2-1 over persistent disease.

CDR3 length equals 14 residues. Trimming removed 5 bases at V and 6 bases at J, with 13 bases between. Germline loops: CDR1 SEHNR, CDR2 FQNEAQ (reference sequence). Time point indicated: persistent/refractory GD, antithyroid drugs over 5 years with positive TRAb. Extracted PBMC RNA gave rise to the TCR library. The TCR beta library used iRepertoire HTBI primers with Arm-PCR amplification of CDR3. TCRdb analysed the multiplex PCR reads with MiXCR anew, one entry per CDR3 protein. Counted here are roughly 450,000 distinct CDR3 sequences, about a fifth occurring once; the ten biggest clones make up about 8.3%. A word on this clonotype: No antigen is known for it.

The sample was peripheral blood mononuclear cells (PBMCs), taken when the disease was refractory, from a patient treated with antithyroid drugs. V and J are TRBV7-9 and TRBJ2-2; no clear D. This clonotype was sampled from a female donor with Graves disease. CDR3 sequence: CASSLARPPGELFF. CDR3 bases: TGTGCCAGCAGCCTTGCCAGGCCCCCCGGGGAGCTGTTTTTT.